Below are 25 T cell receptor beta chains sequenced from a single sample in a study of blood T cells in healthy people across ages. For the second PCR, which ran for roughly 7 to 11 cycles, a sample-barcoded 5' primer and a J-beta primer mix were used. TCRdb reprocessed the 5' RACE reads via MiXCR and lists one record per CDR3 protein. The sample contains some 900,000 distinct CDR3 sequences, approximately 49% of which appear only once. The specimen sequenced was blood. These TCRs come from a man aged 30-40 years in good health.

The chain carries TRBV5-1 and TRBJ2-5; possibly TRBD1 or TRBD2 for D (5 bases each). This CDR3 has 19 amino acids. Germline V lookup: CDR1 SGHRS, CDR2 YFSETQ. Trimming left V 3 bases short and J 11 bases short, with 35 bases between. In nucleotides, the CDR3 is TGCGCCAGCAGCTCCCGACCCGTGGGTTTCGGGGATTCAGGGCATGAGCAGTACTTC. This encodes CASSSRPVGFGDSGHEQYF.

This clonotype was recorded a few times. The chain combines TRBV2 with TRBJ1-5, with a weak D call TRBD1 (6 bases). Looked up from germline, CDR1 is SNHLY and CDR2 is FYNNEI. Trimming pared 6 bases from V and 0 bases from J, leaving 18 bases between. The CDR3 runs 17 residues. CDR3 nucleotide sequence: TGTGCCAGCAGCGAGGGACGGGGGACATATAGCAATCAGCCCCAGCATTTT. This translates into CASSEGRGTYSNQPQHF.

This clonotype was picked up a small number of times. The J gene is TRBJ2-7, the V gene TRBV28; 9 nucleotides match TRBD1. CDR3 length equals 15 residues. Germline trimming cut 5 bases from V and 2 bases from J; bases unmatched to any gene: 7. Germline-derived CDR1 and CDR2 are MDHEN and SYDVKM. As DNA, the CDR3 is TGTGCCAGCAGTACCGCCGGGACAGGGACCTACGAGCAGTACTTC. Amino acid sequence: CASSTAGTGTYEQYF.

This clonotype was found a few times. The rearrangement joins TRBV20-1 to TRBJ2-7; maybe TRBD2 (5 bases). Trimming removed 0 bases from V and 3 bases from J, with 9 bases in between. Germline V gene lookup returns CDR1 DFQATT and CDR2 SNEGSKA (reference sequence). CDR3 length: 13 residues. The CDR3 spells CSARDLGGYEQYF. The CDR3 coding sequence is TGCAGTGCTAGAGATCTCGGAGGCTACGAGCAGTACTTC.

This clonotype was detected only a few times. The chain uses TRBV4-3 and TRBJ2-1; D not resolved. Deletions cut 5 bases from V and 1 base from J, with 9 bases between. The CDR3 has 14 residues. Looked up from germline, CDR1 is LGHNA and CDR2 is YSLEER. The CDR3 spells CASSSSPSYNEQFF. The CDR3 DNA reads TGCGCCAGCAGCAGTAGTCCTTCCTACAATGAGCAGTTCTTC.

This clonotype was seen a handful of times. This chain links TRBV18 with TRBJ2-7; D might be TRBD1 or TRBD2, each matching 5 bases. V lost 1 base and J lost 2, with 12 bases in between. This CDR3 has 15 residues. CDR1 and CDR2 from the germline V gene are KGHSH and LQKENI. CDR3 sequence (DNA): TGTGCCAGCTCACCACAAGACAGCGGCGCCTACGAGCAGTACTTC. Protein: CASSPQDSGAYEQYF.

This clonotype has a handful of counts. With a much larger clone just one base away, this may be a read error. V usage is TRBV6-4 and J usage is TRBJ2-5; D may be TRBD1 (9 bases). Trimming pared 3 bases from V and 11 bases from J, leaving 22 bases between. CDR3 length equals 15 residues. From germline, CDR1 is MRHNA and CDR2 SNTAGT. CDR3 in amino acids: CASSEGGQGLEKQYF. DNA of the CDR3: TGTGCCAGCAGTGAAGGGGGACAGGGACTAGAAAAGCAGTACTTC.

The gene calls are TRBV6-2 or TRBV6-3 and TRBJ2-4, with D maybe TRBD2 (6 bases). The J call may be faulty, since TRBJ2-7 better matches the DNA end. Germline lookup yields CDR1 MNHEY and CDR2 SVGEGT. CDR3 length equals 16 residues. CDR3: CASSPMRRAQSYEQYF. In DNA form, the CDR3 reads TGTGCCAGCAGCCCCATGCGGAGGGCACAGAGTTACGAGCAGTACTTC.

The rearrangement uses TRBV5-1 and TRBJ2-1, with D possibly TRBD2 on 5 matching bases. Germline lookup yields CDR1 SGHRS and CDR2 YFSETQ. The V end was cut by 4 bases, the J end by 7 bases, with 12 bases between. The CDR3 length is 13 residues. The CDR3 DNA follows: TGCGCCAGCAGCCAAGGACTTATGAATGAGCAGTTCTTC. This gives the protein CASSQGLMNEQFF.

The chain carries TRBV3-1 and TRBJ1-1; no reliable D call. Germline lookup yields CDR1 LGHDT and CDR2 YNNKEL (reference sequence). The V and J ends lost 1 base and 6 bases respectively, with 9 bases between them. The CDR3 has 13 amino acids. CDR3 in amino acids: CASSQVRGSEAFF. The CDR3 region has the DNA TGTGCCAGCAGCCAAGTTCGAGGTTCTGAAGCTTTCTTT.

The rearrangement links TRBV12-3 or TRBV12-4 to TRBJ2-1, with 11 positions matching TRBD2. V dropped 3 bases and J dropped 7; count of bases not matched to a gene: 5. This CDR3 is built from 15 residues. In DNA, the CDR3 is TGTGCCAGCAGTTTCGCGACTAGCGGGGCGAATGAGCAGTTCTTC. It specifies CASSFATSGANEQFF.

The sample holds a few counts of this clonotype. The chain joins TRBV2 to TRBJ2-1, with D unclear. This CDR3 contains 15 residues. Germline lookup yields CDR1 SNHLY and CDR2 FYNNEI. The V and J ends lost 7 bases and 0 bases respectively, with 13 bases between them. The CDR3 DNA reads TGTGCCAGCAAACGATCCAGCGACTCCTACAATGAGCAGTTCTTC. Its translation: CASKRSSDSYNEQFF.

The chain employs TRBV28 and TRBJ1-2; weak D call: TRBD1 (5 bases). Germline V gene sequence: CDR1 MDHEN, CDR2 SYDVKM. The CDR3 has 14 residues. V was clipped by 4 bases and J by 4 bases, with 13 bases between them. CDR3 bases: TGTGCCAGCAGTTGGACCGGACAAGTCTATGGCTACACCTTC. This codes for CASSWTGQVYGYTF.

This clonotype was observed a few times. J is TRBJ2-1 and V is TRBV11-2, with unresolved D. CDR1 is SGHAT, CDR2 FQNNGV, per germline. The ends were cut back, 0 bases at V and 6 bases at J, with 9 bases in the middle. CDR3 length equals 14 residues. The CDR3: CASSLDRLGNEQFF. DNA for the CDR3: TGTGCCAGCAGCTTAGATCGGCTGGGCAATGAGCAGTTCTTC.

This chain links TRBV6-2 or TRBV6-3 with TRBJ2-1, with no clear D. V dropped 5 bases and J dropped 5 bases, with 7 bases sitting between them. This CDR3 spans 12 amino acids. Germline V gene data show CDR1 as MNHEY and CDR2 as SVGEGT. The CDR3: CASSSRHNEQFF. CDR3 coding DNA: TGTGCCAGCAGTAGTAGACACAATGAGCAGTTCTTC.

This clonotype was seen a few times. The CDR3 here is CASSAISGWITEAFF. As DNA, the CDR3 is TGTGCCAGCAGTGCAATATCAGGGTGGATAACTGAAGCTTTCTTT. The rearrangement joins TRBV25-1 to TRBJ1-1; possible D gene TRBD1, 5 bases. The CDR3 spans 15 residues. Germline V gene data show CDR1 as MGHDK and CDR2 as SYGVNS. The V end was cut by 4 bases, the J end by 5 bases, with 17 bases between.

In this sample, this clonotype turned up a few times. The chain combines TRBV7-8 with TRBJ2-1; D may be TRBD1 (6 bases). This CDR3 spans 14 amino acids. The germline gives CDR1 SGHVS, CDR2 FQNEAQ. Deletions cut 5 bases from V and 9 bases from J, with 17 bases between. Written as DNA, the CDR3 is TGTGCCAGCAGCAAAACCCAGGGGTTAGGTGAGCAGTTCTTC. Translation gives CASSKTQGLGEQFF.

The count of this clonotype is one. This sequence joins TRBV9 and TRBJ1-1; TRBD1 matches 7 bases. This CDR3 region has 15 residues. Germline V CDR1 and CDR2: SGDLS, YYNGEE. The V segment lost 0 bases and the J segment 2 bases; nucleotides outside the gene matches: 4. The CDR3 DNA reads TGTGCCAGCAGCGTAGCAGGGACAGATAACACTGAAGCTTTCTTT. Translated: CASSVAGTDNTEAFF.

V and J are TRBV12-3 or TRBV12-4 and TRBJ2-5; no reliable D call. Trimming shortened V by 6 bases and J by 4 bases, and 21 bases separated the two germline ends. The CDR3 is 16 residues long. CDR3 in DNA: TGTGCCAGCAGCTCTTACAACGAAGGGTCCACAGAGACCCAGTACTTC. It specifies CASSSYNEGSTETQYF.

About this clonotype: It may be a read error: a sequence one base away is much more abundant. This sequence joins TRBV20-1 and TRBJ1-2, with D perhaps TRBD1 (5 bases). Germline CDR1 and CDR2: DFQATT and SNEGSKA (reference sequence). There are 13 residues in the CDR3. The CDR3 bases are TGCGGTGCTAGAGAACTCCAGGGTAGGGGCTACACCTTC. Amino acid sequence: CGARELQGRGYTF.

This clonotype has a single count. The gene calls are TRBV7-2 and TRBJ2-3, with TRBD2 matching 12 bases. With 7 bases clipped from V and 5 bases from J, the junction kept 7 bases outside the gene matches. The length of the CDR3 is 15 residues. Germline values: CDR1 SGHTA, CDR2 FQGNSA. CDR3 DNA sequence: TGTGCCAGCAAAGCTAGCGGGGGGGGTGAAGATACGCAGTATTTT. Amino acid sequence: CASKASGGGEDTQYF.

The chain links TRBV3-1 to TRBJ2-7, with D possibly TRBD1 on 5 matching bases. Germline CDR1 reads LGHDT; CDR2 reads YNNKEL (reference sequence). V lost 5 bases and J lost 5, with 13 bases in between. This CDR3 is built from 13 residues. The CDR3, as DNA: TGTGCCAGCAGCTACCGAGACAGCCACGAGCAGTACTTC. Its translation: CASSYRDSHEQYF.

This clonotype was picked up many times. The chain couples TRBV12-3 or TRBV12-4 to TRBJ2-1, with D unresolved. The CDR3 totals 13 residues. With 5 bases removed from V and 9 bases from J, the gap between germline ends came to 14 bases. CDR3: CASSPRPWGEQFF. The CDR3 nucleotides read TGTGCCAGCAGTCCCCGACCATGGGGTGAGCAGTTCTTC.

V gene TRBV12-3 or TRBV12-4 combines with J gene TRBJ1-2, with D perhaps matching TRBD1 (5 bases). This CDR3 is built from 15 residues. V gave up 6 bases and J gave up 0 bases, with 14 bases separating them. CDR3 in amino acids: CASSPAGPANYGYTF. CDR3 in DNA: TGTGCCAGCAGCCCGGCGGGACCTGCTAACTATGGCTACACCTTC.

V is TRBV10-3 and J is TRBJ1-2; 7 bases match TRBD1. The V segment lost 6 bases and the J segment 6 bases; nucleotides outside the gene matches: 7. CDR1 is ENHRY and CDR2 is SYGVKD in the germline V gene. CDR3 size: 13 residues. CDR3 nucleotides: TGTGCCATCAGCATCCAGGGGGTGGATGGCTACACCTTC. It is translated as CAISIQGVDGYTF.